Each of the 9 T cell receptor beta chains below was sequenced from the same sample in a study of blood T cell repertoires in COVID-19. Some clones are missing from TCRdb's copy, which holds only in-frame ones; the method was immunoSEQ multiplex PCR. The profile shows approximately 75,000 clones, around 80% of them singletons. Sequenced input: peripheral blood. The receptors originated from a woman of 80 years or more with active or convalescent COVID-19.

This clone turned up a few times. The chain combines TRBV4-3 with TRBJ2-7, with D tentatively TRBD1 (7 bases). Trimming left V 2 bases short and J 6 bases short, with 14 bases between. The CDR3 has 14 amino acids. Germline-derived CDR1 and CDR2 are LGHNA and YSLEER. The CDR3 DNA reads as TGCGCCAGCAGCCAATTTAGACAGGGAGGCGAGCAGTACTTC. Amino acids: CASSQFRQGGEQYF.

This clone appeared a few times. V and J are TRBV27 and TRBJ1-3; 8 nucleotides align to TRBD1. This CDR3 has 13 amino acids. The V gene's germline CDR1 is MNHEY and CDR2 SMNVEV (reference sequence). The J segment lost 8 bases and the V segment lost 5 bases, leaving 5 bases of the junction unmatched. This CDR3 reads CASSPGQGYTIYF. CDR3 coding DNA: TGTGCCAGCAGTCCAGGACAGGGCTACACCATATATTTT.

The chain uses TRBV4-1 and TRBJ1-1, with D perhaps TRBD1 (5 bases). The V end was cut by 1 base, the J end by 11 bases, with 8 bases between. Germline V CDR1 and CDR2: MGHRA, YSYEKL. This CDR3 comprises 11 residues. The CDR3 sequence: CASSQGQRAFF. Written as DNA, the CDR3 is TGCGCCAGCAGCCAAGGACAGAGGGCTTTCTTT.

Written as DNA, the CDR3 is TGTGCCAGCAGGCCGCCGGGTAGCGGGGGCGAGCAGTACTTC. This encodes CASRPPGSGGEQYF. The chain joins TRBV2 to TRBJ2-7; 9 bases map to TRBD2. Unmatched junction bases numbered 9, after V lost 6 bases and J lost 6 bases. The germline V gene encodes CDR1 SNHLY and CDR2 FYNNEI. The CDR3 extends over 14 amino acids.

This clone was counted between two and nine times. The chain uses TRBV5-1 and TRBJ1-4; a possible D gene is TRBD1 (5 bases). Trimming cost V 6 bases and J 5 bases, with 17 bases left between them. The CDR3 spans 15 residues. Germline V gene lookup returns CDR1 SGHRS and CDR2 YFSETQ. DNA of the CDR3: TGCGCCAGCAATCTCGGGGGAGGTGACAATGAAAAACTGTTTTTT. Residues: CASNLGGGDNEKLFF.

This clone was counted at least ten times. The chain links TRBV6-1 to TRBJ2-2; TRBD1 agrees at 8 bases. CDR3 length equals 15 residues. V shed 0 bases, J shed 6 bases, and the junction held 3 bases outside the gene matches. Germline assignment: CDR1 MNHNS and CDR2 SASEGT. CDR3 residues: CASSEATGGSGELFF. CDR3 DNA: TGTGCCAGCAGTGAAGCTACAGGGGGATCCGGGGAGCTGTTTTTT.

The V gene is TRBV7-8, the J gene TRBJ2-1, with TRBD1 matching 9 bases. The germline CDR1 and CDR2 sequences are SGHVS and FQNEAQ. The V and J ends lost 3 bases and 5 bases, in that order; junction bases with no gene match: 2. The CDR3 covers 14 residues. CDR3 sequence reads: CASSLTGGDNEQFF. CDR3 bases: TGTGCCAGCAGCTTGACAGGGGGGGACAATGAGCAGTTCTTC.

J is TRBJ2-7 and V is TRBV18; perhaps TRBD1 as D (6 bases). Germline V gives CDR1 KGHSH, CDR2 LQKENI. V shed 0 bases and J shed 10 bases, with 16 bases lying between them. The CDR3 contains 14 residues. The CDR3 protein is CASSPPEVSGEQYF. Written as DNA, the CDR3 is TGTGCCAGCTCACCACCGGAGGTCTCAGGGGAACAGTACTTC.

The chain combines TRBV6-5 with TRBJ2-5, with D possibly matching TRBD2 (6 bases). CDR3 length: 14 amino acids. Germline loops: CDR1 MNHEY, CDR2 SVGAGI. Deletions cut 4 bases from V and 9 bases from J, with 18 bases between. The CDR3 bases are TGTGCCAGCAGTTCCGGGACTGGTTTAACGGCCCAGTACTTC. Its protein product is CASSSGTGLTAQYF.